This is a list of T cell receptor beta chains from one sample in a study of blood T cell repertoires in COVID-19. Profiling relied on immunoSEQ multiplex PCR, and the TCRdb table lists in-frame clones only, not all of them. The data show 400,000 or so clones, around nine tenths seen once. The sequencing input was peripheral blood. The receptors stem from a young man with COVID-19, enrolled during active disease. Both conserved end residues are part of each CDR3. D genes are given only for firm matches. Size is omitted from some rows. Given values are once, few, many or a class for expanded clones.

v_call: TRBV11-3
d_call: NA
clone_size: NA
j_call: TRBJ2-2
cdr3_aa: CASSLVAPGELFF
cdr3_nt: TGTGCCAGCAGCTTAGTAGCGCCCGGGGAGCTGTTTTTT

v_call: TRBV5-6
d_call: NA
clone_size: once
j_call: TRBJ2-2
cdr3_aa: CASSWGLAENTGELFF
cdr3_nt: TGTGCCAGCAGCTGGGGTCTAGCTGAGAACACCGGGGAGCTGTTTTTT

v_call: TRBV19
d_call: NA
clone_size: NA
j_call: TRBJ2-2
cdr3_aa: CASSPRLTGELFF
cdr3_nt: TGTGCCAGTAGTCCCCGACTAACCGGGGAGCTGTTTTTT

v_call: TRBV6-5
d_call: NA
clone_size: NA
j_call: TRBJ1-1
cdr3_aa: CASRKEMNTEAFF
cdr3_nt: TGTGCCAGCAGGAAGGAGATGAACACTGAAGCTTTCTTT

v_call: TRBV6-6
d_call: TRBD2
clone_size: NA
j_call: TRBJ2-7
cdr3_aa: CASSTGLAGTYEQYF
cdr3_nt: TGTGCCAGCAGTACTGGACTAGCGGGAACCTACGAGCAGTACTTC

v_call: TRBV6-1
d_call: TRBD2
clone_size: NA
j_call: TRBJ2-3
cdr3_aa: CASSELFGGGQNRDTQYF
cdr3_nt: TGTGCCAGCAGTGAATTATTTGGGGGAGGGCAGAATCGAGATACGCAGTATTTT

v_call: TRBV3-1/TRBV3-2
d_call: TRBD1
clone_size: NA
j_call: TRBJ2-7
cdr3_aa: CASSHTWGTGAEQYF
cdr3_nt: TGTGCCAGCAGCCATACCTGGGGGACAGGGGCCGAGCAGTACTTC

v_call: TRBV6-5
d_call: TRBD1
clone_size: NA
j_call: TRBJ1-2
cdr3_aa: CASSSRDRDYGYTF
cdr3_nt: TGTGCCAGCAGTAGCCGGGACAGGGACTATGGCTACACCTTC

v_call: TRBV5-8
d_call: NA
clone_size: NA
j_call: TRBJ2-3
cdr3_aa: CASSLQGQTDTQYF
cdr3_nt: TGTGCCAGCAGCTTGCAGGGTCAAACGGATACGCAGTATTTT

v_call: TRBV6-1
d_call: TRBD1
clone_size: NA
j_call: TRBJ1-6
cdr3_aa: CASTYRQGWDSPLHF
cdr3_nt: TGTGCCAGCACCTATCGACAGGGGTGGGATTCACCCCTCCACTTT

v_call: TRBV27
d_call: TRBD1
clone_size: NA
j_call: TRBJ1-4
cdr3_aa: CASSPQGVPNEKLFF
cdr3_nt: TGTGCCAGCAGTCCTCAGGGGGTCCCTAATGAAAAACTGTTTTTT

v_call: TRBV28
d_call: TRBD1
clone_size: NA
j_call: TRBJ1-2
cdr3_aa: CASNSLGGRHGYTF
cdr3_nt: TGTGCCAGCAATTCCCTAGGGGGCCGGCATGGCTACACCTTC

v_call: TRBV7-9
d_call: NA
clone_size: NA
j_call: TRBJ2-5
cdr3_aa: CASSRHIQETQYF
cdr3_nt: TGTGCCAGCAGTCGACATATCCAAGAGACCCAGTACTTC

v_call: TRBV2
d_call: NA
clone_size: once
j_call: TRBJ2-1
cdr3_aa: CASSGGLPSSYNEQFF
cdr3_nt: TGTGCCAGCAGTGGGGGACTCCCGAGCTCCTACAATGAGCAGTTCTTC

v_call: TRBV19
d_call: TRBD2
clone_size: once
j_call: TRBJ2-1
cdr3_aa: CASSIGPSGVYNEQFF
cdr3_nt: TGTGCCAGTAGTATAGGTCCTAGCGGGGTATACAATGAGCAGTTCTTC

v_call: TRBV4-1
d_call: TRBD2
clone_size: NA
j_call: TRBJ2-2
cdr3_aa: CASSPGTSGGSGELFF
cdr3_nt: TGCGCCAGCAGTCCCGGGACTAGCGGGGGTTCCGGGGAGCTGTTTTTT